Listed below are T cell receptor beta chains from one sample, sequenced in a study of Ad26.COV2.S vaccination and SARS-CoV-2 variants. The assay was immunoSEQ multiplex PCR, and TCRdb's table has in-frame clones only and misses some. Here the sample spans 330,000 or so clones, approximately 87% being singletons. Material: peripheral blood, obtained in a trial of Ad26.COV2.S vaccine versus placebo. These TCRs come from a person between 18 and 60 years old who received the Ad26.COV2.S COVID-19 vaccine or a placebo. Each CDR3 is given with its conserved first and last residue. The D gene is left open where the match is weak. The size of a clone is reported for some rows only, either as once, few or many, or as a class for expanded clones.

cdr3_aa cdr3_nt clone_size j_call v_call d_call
CASSPDRGRLGYTF TGTGCCAGCTCACCGGACAGGGGGCGGTTGGGCTACACCTTC - TRBJ1-2 TRBV18 TRBD1
CASSLETVFGQPQHF TGTGCCAGCAGCTTAGAGACGGTTTTTGGACAGCCCCAGCATTTT - TRBJ1-5 TRBV11-3 -
CASSYSRALNQPQHF TGTGCCAGCAGTTACTCCAGGGCCCTAAATCAGCCCCAGCATTTT - TRBJ1-5 TRBV6-5 -
CSAGTSPTGELFF TGCAGCGCTGGGACTAGCCCGACCGGGGAGCTGTTTTTT - TRBJ2-2 TRBV29-1 TRBD2
CASTLPVGNQPQHF TGTGCCAGCACCCTCCCTGTGGGGAATCAGCCCCAGCATTTT - TRBJ1-5 TRBV9 -
CASSLGVGGSPNQPQHF TGTGCCAGCAGTTTAGGGGTGGGGGGTTCTCCTAATCAGCCCCAGCATTTT - TRBJ1-5 TRBV28 -
CASSYSTGGRGYGYTF TGTGCCAGCAGTTACTCGACGGGGGGCAGGGGCTATGGCTACACCTTC - TRBJ1-2 TRBV6-5 -
CASSYSGTLNTEAFF TGTGCCAGCAGTTACTCTGGCACCTTAAACACTGAAGCTTTCTTT - TRBJ1-1 TRBV6-5 -
CASSLGHTNTEAFF TGTGCCAGCAGCCTGGGACATACGAACACTGAAGCTTTCTTT - TRBJ1-1 TRBV11-3 -
CASSGGELFF TGTGCCAGTTCTGGCGGGGAGCTGTTTTTT - TRBJ2-2 TRBV7-9 -
CASSQDRRWNQPQHF TGCGCCAGCAGCCAAGATCGCAGGTGGAATCAGCCCCAGCATTTT - TRBJ1-5 TRBV4-1 -
CASSPPGPQHF TGCGCCAGCAGTCCCCCTGGGCCCCAGCATTTT few TRBJ1-5 TRBV10-1 -
CASSRNRVPNVGYTF TGTGCCAGCAGCCGTAACAGAGTCCCTAACGTAGGCTACACCTTC - TRBJ1-2 TRBV5-4 -
CASSFPGVEKLFF TGTGCCAGCAGCTTCCCGGGAGTTGAAAAACTGTTTTTT - TRBJ1-4 TRBV5-4 -
CASSYPTSGAYNEQFF TGTGCCAGCAGTTACCCGACTAGCGGGGCCTACAATGAGCAGTTCTTC - TRBJ2-1 TRBV6-6 TRBD2
CASSFKDGNTEAFF TGCGCCAGCAGCTTTAAGGACGGGAACACTGAAGCTTTCTTT few TRBJ1-1 TRBV5-1 -
CASGGSQNSPLHF TGTGCCTCGGGGGGCAGCCAAAATTCACCCCTCCACTTT - TRBJ1-6 TRBV2 -
CASSLGVGGGEEDTEAFF TGCGCCAGCAGCTTGGGGGTTGGAGGGGGCGAAGAGGATACTGAAGCTTTCTTT - TRBJ1-1 TRBV5-1 TRBD1
CASRLRGRAEAFF TGTGCCAGCAGACTCAGGGGGCGAGCTGAAGCTTTCTTT - TRBJ1-1 TRBV7-2 TRBD1
CASSVGGGGETQYF TGTGCCAGCAGCGTAGGCGGGGGAGGAGAGACCCAGTACTTC - TRBJ2-5 TRBV9 TRBD2
CASSLGRGASQPQHF TGTGCCAGCAGTTTGGGCCGGGGCGCTAGTCAGCCCCAGCATTTT - TRBJ1-5 TRBV28 -
CATSERSGVGYTF TGTGCCACCAGTGAGCGATCAGGGGTTGGCTACACCTTC - TRBJ1-2 TRBV24-1 -